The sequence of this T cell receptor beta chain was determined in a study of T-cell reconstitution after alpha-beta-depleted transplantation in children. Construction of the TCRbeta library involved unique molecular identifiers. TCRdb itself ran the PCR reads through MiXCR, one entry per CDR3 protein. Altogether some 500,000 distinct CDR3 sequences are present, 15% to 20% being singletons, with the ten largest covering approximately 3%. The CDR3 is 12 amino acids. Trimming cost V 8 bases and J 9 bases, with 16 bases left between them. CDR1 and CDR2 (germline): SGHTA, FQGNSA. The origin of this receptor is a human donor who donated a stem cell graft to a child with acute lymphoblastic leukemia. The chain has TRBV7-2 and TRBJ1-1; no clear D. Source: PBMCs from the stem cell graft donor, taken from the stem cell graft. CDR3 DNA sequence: TGTGCCAGCGCCGGGTCTCACGCGCAAGCTTTCTTT. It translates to CASAGSHAQAFF.